The clone carrying this T cell receptor beta chain came up many times. Its antigen remains unknown. This sample was taken from a study of breast tumors, draining lymph nodes, adjacent tissues. TCRdb processed the multiplex PCR reads anew with MiXCR; each CDR3 protein has one entry. The profile shows approximately 230,000 distinct CDR3 sequences, around 35% of them singletons. V lost 5 bases and J lost 2, with 9 bases in between. The CDR3 sequence is 13 residues long. Germline V gene lookup returns CDR1 SGHTA and CDR2 FQGNSA. Study conclusions and caveats: Findings are consistent with lymph node origin and intratumoral expansion of most tumor T cells.

The lymph nodes were axillary draining lymph nodes from breast cancer patients. The specimen was axillary lymph node tissue. The receptor comes from a female donor with breast cancer. Some clones in this sample may be carry-over from other donors' samples. The chain recombines TRBV7-2 with TRBJ2-5; D not resolved. As DNA, the CDR3 is TGTGCCAGCAGCGGGATTTTGCAAGAGACCCAGTACTTC. Protein sequence: CASSGILQETQYF.